This T cell receptor beta chain was profiled in a study of T cells in Graves' hyperthyroidism and ophthalmopathy. Study-wide findings and caveats: Blood also carried most thyroid clonotypes expanded above 0.001. Stable hyperthyroidism was told apart from ophthalmopathy by a model built on 13 V-J features.

Trimming removed 1 base from V and 4 bases from J, with 14 bases in between. Germline CDR1 is KGHSH and CDR2 is LQKENI. The CDR3 length is 16 residues. Remarks on this clonotype: The antigen is undetermined.

Hyperthyroidism patients were newly diagnosed, had disease duration under 2 months, and were aged 18 to 65 years. The diagnostic basis comprised clinical symptoms, serum thyroxine and TRAb, thyroid ultrasound and orbital computed tomography. It was RNA transcripts that yielded the amplified TCR beta CDR3 regions. Carried out on the TCR CDR3, a first-round RT-PCR used the HTBI primer set. One entry per CDR3 protein results from TCRdb running MiXCR on the multiplex PCR reads. This sample has under 350,000 distinct CDR3 sequences; 18% occur once, and the top ten carry about 53%. Source material: blood. The chain is built from TRBV18 and TRBJ1-5; unclear D gene. This receptor was taken from a woman in her 50s with Graves' hyperthyroidism. The CDR3 DNA reads as TGTGCCAGCTCACCACAAGACATCGGCGGAAATCAGCCCCAGCATTTT. It specifies CASSPQDIGGNQPQHF.